The clone carrying this TCR beta chain appeared a few times. Its antigen remains unidentified. The data stem from a study of T cells in localized non-small cell lung cancer. Points from the study as a whole: Uninvolved adjacent lung had higher T cell clonality than tumor and all other tissues. Heterogeneity cannot be ruled out, as sequencing used one tumor region only.

TCRdb's copy holds only in-frame clones and misses some; the assay was immunoSEQ multiplex PCR. The repertoire has roughly 6,800 clones, approximately 16% of them found once; the top ten carry under 5.5%. This CDR3 region has 13 residues. V was clipped by 2 bases and J by 2 bases, with 10 bases between them. Germline loops: CDR1 GTSNPN, CDR2 SVGIG (reference sequence). The sample in question was normal lung tissue next to the tumor, obtained before any cancer treatment. The TCR comes from an older male donor with stage II squamous cell lung carcinoma. The V gene is TRBV30, the J gene TRBJ2-7; unclear D gene. In DNA form, the CDR3 reads TGTGCCTGGAGTCCCGGTGTCACCTACGAGCAGTACTTC. The encoded protein is CAWSPGVTYEQYF.